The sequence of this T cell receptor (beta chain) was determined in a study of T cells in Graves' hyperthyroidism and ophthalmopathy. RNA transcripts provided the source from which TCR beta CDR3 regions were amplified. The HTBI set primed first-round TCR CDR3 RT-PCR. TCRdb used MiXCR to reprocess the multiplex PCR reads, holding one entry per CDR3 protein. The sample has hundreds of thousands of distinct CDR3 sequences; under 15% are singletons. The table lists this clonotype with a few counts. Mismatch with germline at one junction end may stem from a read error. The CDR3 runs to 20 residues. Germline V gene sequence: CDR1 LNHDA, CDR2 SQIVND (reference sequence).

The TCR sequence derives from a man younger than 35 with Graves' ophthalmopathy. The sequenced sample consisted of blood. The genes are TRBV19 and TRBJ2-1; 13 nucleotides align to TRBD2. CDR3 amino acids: CASSIVIWTSGSTSPHEQLF. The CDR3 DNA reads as TGTGCCAGTAGTATAGTTATCTGGACTAGCGGGAGTACTTCCCCCCATGAGCAGCTCTTC.